These 30 T cell receptor beta chains originate from one sample sequenced in a study of blood T cell repertoires in COVID-19. Only in-frame clones appear in the TCRdb table, and some are missing; sequencing was by immunoSEQ multiplex PCR. Of about 250,000 clones in the sample, around 86% were seen once. The sequencing input was PBMCs or T cells enriched from blood (not recorded which). These receptors were collected from a man in his forties or fifties who had recovered from COVID-19.

CDR3 DNA sequence: TGTGCCAGCAGCTTAGGACAGGGGCTTTGGGGCTACACCTTC. This sequence encodes CASSLGQGLWGYTF. The chain has TRBV11-2 and TRBJ1-2; 8 positions agree with TRBD1. Germline-derived CDR1 and CDR2 are SGHAT and FQNNGV. With V trimmed by 1 base and J by 8 bases, 6 bases remained unmatched. CDR3 length equals 14 residues.

The V call is TRBV7-2, the J call TRBJ2-1, with 8 bases that match TRBD2. With 1 base clipped from V and 6 bases from J, the junction kept 11 bases outside the gene matches. The CDR3 spans 17 residues. Per germline, CDR1 SGHTA and CDR2 FQGNSA. For the CDR3, the DNA is TGTGCCAGCAGCTTAGTCGGCCCTAGCGGGTTATCCAATGAGCAGTTCTTC. Protein sequence: CASSLVGPSGLSNEQFF.

The V gene is TRBV19, the J gene TRBJ2-6; possibly TRBD1 for D (5 bases). V was cut by 8 bases and J by 0 bases, with 17 bases left in between. The CDR3 totals 17 residues. In germline, CDR1 is LNHDA, CDR2 SQIVND (reference sequence). The CDR3 nucleotides read TGTGCCAGTCGTCCTGGCAGGGCTGGCTCTGGGGCCAACGTCCTGACTTTC. This gives the protein CASRPGRAGSGANVLTF.

V is TRBV18 and J is TRBJ2-7, with TRBD1 matching over 9 bases. J lost 6 bases, V lost 3 bases, and 6 bases had no gene match. The CDR3 extends over 14 amino acids. CDR1 and CDR2 from the germline V gene are KGHSH and LQKENI. The CDR3 sequence: CASSPGGQGSEQYF. The DNA of the CDR3 is TGTGCCAGCTCACCCGGGGGACAGGGCAGCGAGCAGTACTTC.

This chain connects TRBV30 to TRBJ1-3; 7 bases fit TRBD1. The V and J ends lost 5 bases and 6 bases, in that order; junction bases with no gene match: 7. Germline assignment: CDR1 GTSNPN and CDR2 SVGIG (reference sequence). The CDR3 spans 13 residues. As DNA, the CDR3 is TGTGCCTGGGAAAGACAGGGCTTAAACACCATATATTTT. Protein sequence: CAWERQGLNTIYF.

V usage is TRBV28 and J usage is TRBJ1-2; D may be TRBD1 (5 bases). The V gene lost 6 bases and the J gene lost 5 bases, with 10 bases spanning the gap. The CDR3 is 12 residues long. Germline loops: CDR1 MDHEN, CDR2 SYDVKM. For the CDR3, the DNA is TGTGCCAGCAGCCGTTCAGGGTATGGCTACACCTTC. This encodes CASSRSGYGYTF.

This clone came up a few times. The chain recombines TRBV28 with TRBJ1-5; D perhaps matches TRBD1 (5 bases). The CDR3 is 12 residues long. V was clipped by 11 bases and J by 4 bases, with 12 bases between them. Germline V lookup: CDR1 MDHEN, CDR2 SYDVKM. CDR3 amino acids: CASRGGNQPQHF. DNA of the CDR3: TGTGCCTCACGCGGGGGGAATCAGCCCCAGCATTTT.

The rearrangement joins TRBV29-1 to TRBJ1-3; D call uncertain. This CDR3 comprises 14 residues. Germline loops: CDR1 SQVTM, CDR2 ANQGSEA. Trimming stripped 4 bases from V and 0 bases from J, with 10 bases between. The CDR3 coding sequence is TGCAGCGTTGTCCCCGGGGACTCTGGAAACACCATATATTTT. Translated, it gives CSVVPGDSGNTIYF.

Only a few counts were recorded for this clone. This sequence joins TRBV5-4 and TRBJ2-3; 9 nucleotides line up with TRBD2. Germline lookup yields CDR1 SGHNT and CDR2 YYREEE (reference sequence). V gave up 0 bases and J gave up 3 bases; unmatched junction bases: 5. The CDR3 is 16 residues long. The CDR3, as DNA: TGTGCCAGCAGCTTGGGGTGGACTAGCGAAACAGATACGCAGTATTTT. This gives the protein CASSLGWTSETDTQYF.

The V gene is TRBV9, the J gene TRBJ1-2; the D gene is possibly TRBD1 (5 bases). The V end lost 0 bases, the J end lost 2 bases, and 8 bases lay between the germline ends. Germline V gene sequence: CDR1 SGDLS, CDR2 YYNGEE. The CDR3 length is 14 residues. The CDR3 is CASSVAQGNYGYTF. As DNA, the CDR3 is TGTGCCAGCAGCGTAGCCCAGGGCAACTATGGCTACACCTTC.

This clone was seen once. The chain carries TRBV24-1 and TRBJ2-2, with D possibly being TRBD1 (6 bases). Trimming left V 1 base short and J 0 bases short, with 8 bases between. Germline lookup yields CDR1 KGHDR and CDR2 SFDVKD. The CDR3 is 16 residues long. The CDR3: CATSDFGGSNTGELFF. DNA for the CDR3: TGTGCCACCAGTGATTTTGGGGGCTCGAACACCGGGGAGCTGTTTTTT.

The chain is built from TRBV28 and TRBJ2-1, with a tentative D call TRBD2 (6 bases). Germline-derived CDR1 and CDR2 are MDHEN and SYDVKM. The CDR3 runs to 16 residues. The V end lost 6 bases, the J end lost 0 bases, and 15 bases lay between the germline ends. The CDR3 coding sequence is TGTGCCAGCAGCGAAGGGCGGGAAGGCTCCTACAATGAGCAGTTCTTC. Amino acid sequence: CASSEGREGSYNEQFF.

The rearrangement uses TRBV5-5 and TRBJ1-3; D possibly corresponds to TRBD1 (6 bases). The germline CDR1 and CDR2 sequences are SGHKS and YYEKEE (reference sequence). Trimming removed 2 bases at V and 0 bases at J, with 9 bases between. There are 15 residues in the CDR3. In nucleotides, the CDR3 is TGTGCCAGCAGCTTACAGGGCCTCTCTGGAAACACCATATATTTT. Its translation: CASSLQGLSGNTIYF.

The chain is built from TRBV7-2 and TRBJ2-7; 10 bases are shared with TRBD1. V was pared by 5 bases and J by 7 bases, with 2 bases of the junction left unmatched. The V gene's germline CDR1 is SGHTA and CDR2 FQGNSA. The CDR3 covers 12 residues. CDR3 amino acids: CASSQDRGEQYF. The CDR3 nucleotides read TGTGCCAGCAGCCAGGACAGGGGGGAGCAGTACTTC.

The chain employs TRBV28 and TRBJ1-2; 7 bases are shared with TRBD1. V trimming: 6 bases; J trimming: 14 bases; junction bases outside the gene matches: 12. The CDR3 runs 12 residues. Germline CDR1 and CDR2: MDHEN and SYDVKM. In DNA, the CDR3 is TGTGCCAGCAGCCTAATCCCCGGGACAGATACCTTC. Its translation: CASSLIPGTDTF.

In nucleotides, the CDR3 is TGTGCCAGCAGCATCAGGACAGGAGAGACCCAGTACTTC. Its translation: CASSIRTGETQYF. V and J are TRBV7-2 and TRBJ2-5, with 7 bases fitting TRBD1. Losses at the gene ends were 5 bases for V and 4 bases for J; bases not matched to a gene: 4. Looked up from germline, CDR1 is SGHTA and CDR2 is FQGNSA. The CDR3 spans 13 residues.

This clone was detected only once. The V and J genes are TRBV6-2 or TRBV6-3 and TRBJ1-5, with D unclear. The V gene lost 4 bases and the J gene lost 4 bases, with 11 bases spanning the gap. The CDR3 length is 14 residues. Germline lookup yields CDR1 MNHEY and CDR2 SVGEGT. CDR3 region: CASSFSGLNQPQHF. Written as DNA, the CDR3 is TGTGCCAGCAGTTTTTCAGGACTTAATCAGCCCCAGCATTTT.

The chain carries TRBV14 and TRBJ2-3; a possible D gene is TRBD2 (5 bases). The CDR3 extends over 12 amino acids. CDR1 is SGHDN and CDR2 is FVKESK in the germline V gene. Trimming pared 1 base from V and 14 bases from J, leaving 13 bases between. CDR3 nucleotides: TGTGCCAGCAGCCAAGTCGGGGTGAAGCTGTATTTT. It encodes CASSQVGVKLYF.

This clone was found once. V usage is TRBV6-4 and J usage is TRBJ2-1, with TRBD1 identical over 9 bases. The CDR3 is made up of 16 amino acids. CDR1 and CDR2 from the germline V gene are MRHNA and SNTAGT. The trim removed 5 bases at V and 5 bases at J, leaving 10 bases unmatched. In nucleotides, the CDR3 is TGTGCCAGCAGTAGCAAAACCGGGACAGGGAACAATGAGCAGTTCTTC. Protein: CASSSKTGTGNNEQFF.

V usage is TRBV5-1 and J usage is TRBJ1-1; 7 bases fit TRBD1. Germline V gene data show CDR1 as SGHRS and CDR2 as YFSETQ. The CDR3 extends over 13 amino acids. V trimming: 4 bases; J trimming: 4 bases; junction bases outside the gene matches: 4. The CDR3 is CASSQGGGTEAFF. The CDR3 DNA follows: TGCGCCAGCAGCCAGGGGGGCGGCACTGAAGCTTTCTTT.

The chain employs TRBV10-3 and TRBJ1-2; 11 bases line up with TRBD1. J was trimmed by 9 bases and V by 3 bases; bases with no gene match: 6. The CDR3 runs 14 residues. CDR1 ENHRY and CDR2 SYGVKD come from the germline V gene. The CDR3 region is CAISDPGQGESYTF. In DNA form, the CDR3 reads TGTGCCATCAGTGACCCGGGACAGGGGGAAAGCTACACCTTC.

This chain links TRBV19 with TRBJ2-7; 10 bases agree with TRBD1. The CDR3 loop spans 16 amino acids. V trimming: 5 bases; J trimming: 5 bases; junction bases outside the gene matches: 12. Germline lookup yields CDR1 LNHDA and CDR2 SQIVND (reference sequence). CDR3 bases: TGTGCCAGTAGTCCGGACCGGGACAGGGGATTGAACGAGCAGTACTTC. The encoded protein is CASSPDRDRGLNEQYF.

The V gene is TRBV19, the J gene TRBJ1-1; D gene unclear. This CDR3 comprises 14 residues. V lost 4 bases and J lost 1, with 10 bases in between. Looked up from germline, CDR1 is LNHDA and CDR2 is SQIVND (reference sequence). In DNA form, the CDR3 reads TGTGCCAGTAGTAACGGAGGGTGGAACACTGAAGCTTTCTTT. Amino acid sequence: CASSNGGWNTEAFF.

The chain combines TRBV6-1 with TRBJ1-5; the D is unclear. Looked up from germline, CDR1 is MNHNS and CDR2 is SASEGT. The V end was cut by 1 base, the J end by 1 base, with 11 bases between. This CDR3 spans 16 amino acids. The CDR3 sequence is CASSEVGGGSNQPQHF. In nucleotides, the CDR3 is TGTGCCAGCAGTGAAGTAGGAGGAGGGAGCAATCAGCCCCAGCATTTT.

This chain uses TRBV28 with TRBJ2-3; TRBD2 agrees at 10 bases. Germline V lookup: CDR1 MDHEN, CDR2 SYDVKM. The CDR3 loop spans 16 amino acids. Losses at the gene ends were 6 bases for V and 4 bases for J; bases not matched to a gene: 10. As DNA, the CDR3 is TGTGCCAGCAGCTGGGGTCAGCGGGGGGGGTCAGATACGCAGTATTTT. Translating gives CASSWGQRGGSDTQYF.

The chain has TRBV5-4 and TRBJ2-5; TRBD2 matches at 11 bases. Germline trimming cut 3 bases from V and 5 bases from J; bases unmatched to any gene: 6. CDR1 and CDR2 (germline): SGHNT, YYREEE (reference sequence). CDR3 length equals 15 residues. This CDR3 is CASSSGLAVGETQYF. The CDR3 DNA reads TGTGCCAGCAGCTCGGGACTAGCGGTAGGCGAGACCCAGTACTTC. The full variable domain, completed using reference TRBV5-4 and TRBJ2-5, is ETGVTQSPTHLIKTRGQQVTLRCSSQSGHNTVSWYQQALGQGPQFIFQYYREEENGRGNFPPRFSGLQFPNYSSELNVNALELDDSALYLCASSSGLAVGETQYFGPGTRLLVL.

This clone has only one observation. The rearrangement joins TRBV27 to TRBJ2-1, with D perhaps TRBD1 (6 bases). Germline lookup yields CDR1 MNHEY and CDR2 SMNVEV (reference sequence). The CDR3 has 16 amino acids. V lost 4 bases and J 10 bases, leaving 23 bases between the germline ends. For the CDR3, the DNA is TGTGCCAGCAGTTCTACCCCGGGACATCGAGCAGGGGAGCAGTTCTTC. It yields the protein CASSSTPGHRAGEQFF.

Here the CDR3 DNA reads TGTGCCAGCAGTCCCCTCCGGATAAACAGGGTTGATTCACCCCTCCACTTT. Translating it yields CASSPLRINRVDSPLHF. The chain couples TRBV28 to TRBJ1-6, with a weak D call TRBD1 (6 bases). Trimming shortened V by 5 bases and J by 8 bases, and 22 bases separated the two germline ends. Germline assignment: CDR1 MDHEN and CDR2 SYDVKM. CDR3 length: 17 residues.

The chain carries TRBV4-1 and TRBJ1-3; TRBD1 is a possible D gene (5 bases). Germline V CDR1 and CDR2: MGHRA, YSYEKL. CDR3 length equals 17 residues. V was shortened by 1 base and J by 4 bases, with 17 bases between the two germline ends. CDR3 nucleotides: TGCGCCAGCAGCCAAGTGGTTGGAGGGGCGGGGGGAAACACCATATATTTT. This translates into CASSQVVGGAGGNTIYF.

The chain recombines TRBV5-6 with TRBJ1-1; a weak D match, TRBD1 (6 bases). The CDR3 sequence is 12 residues long. V dropped 1 base and J dropped 7 bases, with 8 bases sitting between them. Germline CDR1 and CDR2: SGHDT and YYEEEE. The CDR3 loop reads CASSLRTDEAFF. The CDR3 DNA is TGTGCCAGCAGCTTGAGGACAGATGAAGCTTTCTTT.